This TCR beta chain was sequenced for a study of blood T cell repertoires in COVID-19. The overall study: COVID-19 samples collected from the United States, Italy and Spain covered acute and convalescent phases.

There are 12 residues in the CDR3. V shed 4 bases and J shed 5 bases, with 8 bases lying between them. As handled by the study authors: Reference gene primer amplification gave estimated nucleated cell counts. The protocol was immunoSEQ multiplex PCR, while the TCRdb copy is restricted to in-frame clones and leaves out a portion. From that table come the V and J calls and clone size; the DNA was used to work out D and trimming. In the table there are tens of thousands of clones, 90% to 95% of which are singletons. This receptor was taken from an elderly woman with acute or convalescent COVID-19. The sequencing sample was made of peripheral blood. The J gene is TRBJ1-1, the V gene TRBV12-3 or TRBV12-4; D unresolved. The CDR3 loop reads CASSSPRTEAFF. The CDR3 bases are TGTGCCAGCAGTTCCCCTAGAACTGAAGCTTTCTTT.